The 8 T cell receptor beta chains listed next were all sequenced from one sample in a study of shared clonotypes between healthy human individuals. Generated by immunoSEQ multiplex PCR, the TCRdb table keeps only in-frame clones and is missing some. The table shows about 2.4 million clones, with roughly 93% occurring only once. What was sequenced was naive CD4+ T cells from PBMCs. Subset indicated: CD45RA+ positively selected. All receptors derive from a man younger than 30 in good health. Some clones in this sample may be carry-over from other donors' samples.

The CDR3 DNA is TGTGCCAGCAGCCCCCAGTGGAGCACTGAAGCTTTCTTT. Translated, it gives CASSPQWSTEAFF. This sequence joins TRBV6-5 and TRBJ1-1; D is unresolved. Per germline, CDR1 MNHEY and CDR2 SVGAGI. The CDR3 is 13 amino acids. The ends were cut back, 6 bases at V and 4 bases at J, with 12 bases in the middle.

The CDR3 sequence: CASSRDPLGGNQPQHF. The CDR3 nucleotides read TGCGCCAGCAGCCGAGACCCCTTAGGGGGCAATCAGCCCCAGCATTTT. The gene calls are TRBV5-1 and TRBJ1-5; D is possibly TRBD1 (5 bases). V gave up 4 bases and J gave up 2 bases, with 16 bases separating them. The CDR3 loop spans 16 amino acids. Germline V gives CDR1 SGHRS, CDR2 YFSETQ.

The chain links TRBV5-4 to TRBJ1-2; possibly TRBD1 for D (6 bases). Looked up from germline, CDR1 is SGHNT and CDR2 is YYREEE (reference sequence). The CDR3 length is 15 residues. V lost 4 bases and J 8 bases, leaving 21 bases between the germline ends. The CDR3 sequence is CASSPDEGVSGGYTF. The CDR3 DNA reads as TGTGCCAGCAGCCCGGACGAGGGGGTCTCTGGCGGCTACACCTTC.

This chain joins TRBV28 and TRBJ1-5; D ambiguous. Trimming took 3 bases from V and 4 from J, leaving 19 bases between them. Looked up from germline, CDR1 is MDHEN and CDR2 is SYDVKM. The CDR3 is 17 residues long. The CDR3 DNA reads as TGTGCCAGCAGTTTGTCTAGCGCGACGAGGGCTAATCAGCCCCAGCATTTT. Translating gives CASSLSSATRANQPQHF.

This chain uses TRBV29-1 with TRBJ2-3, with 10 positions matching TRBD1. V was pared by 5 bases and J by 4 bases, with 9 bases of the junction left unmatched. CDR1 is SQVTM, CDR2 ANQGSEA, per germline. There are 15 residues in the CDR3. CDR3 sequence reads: CSVRWGTGAADTQYF. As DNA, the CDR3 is TGCAGCGTTCGCTGGGGGACAGGGGCTGCAGATACGCAGTATTTT.

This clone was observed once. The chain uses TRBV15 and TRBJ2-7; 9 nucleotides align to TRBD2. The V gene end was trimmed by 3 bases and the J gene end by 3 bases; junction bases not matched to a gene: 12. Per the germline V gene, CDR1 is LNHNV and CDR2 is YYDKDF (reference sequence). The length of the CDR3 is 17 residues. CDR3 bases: TGTGCCACCAGCAGCCACAACAGCGAGCGGGAGGTCTACGAGCAGTACTTC. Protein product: CATSSHNSEREVYEQYF.

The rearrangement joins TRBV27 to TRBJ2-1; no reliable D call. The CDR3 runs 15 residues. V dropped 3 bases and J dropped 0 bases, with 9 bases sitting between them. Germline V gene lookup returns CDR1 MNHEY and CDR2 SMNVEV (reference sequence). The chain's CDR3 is CASSLNGNSYNEQFF. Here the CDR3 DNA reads TGTGCCAGCAGTTTGAACGGTAACTCCTACAATGAGCAGTTCTTC.

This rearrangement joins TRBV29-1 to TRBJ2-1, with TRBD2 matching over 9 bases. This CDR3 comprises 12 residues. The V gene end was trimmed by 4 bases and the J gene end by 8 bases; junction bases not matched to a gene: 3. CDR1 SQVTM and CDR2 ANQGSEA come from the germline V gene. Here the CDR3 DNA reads TGCAGCGTTGGCCGCGGGAGGGATGAGCAGTTCTTC. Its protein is CSVGRGRDEQFF.